This TCR beta chain came from a study of T-cell reconstitution after alpha-beta-depleted transplantation in children. Study-wide results and limits: TCRbeta diversity was high at day 60 in some patients (a result of surviving recipient T cells and thymic progenitors). Several hundred expanded graft clones reportedly were the source of alpha-beta T cells about two months after transplant. One year post-transplant, T-cell counts and diversity were largely derived from T cells produced anew.

It was with unique molecular identifiers that the TCRbeta library was prepared. TCRdb recomputed calls from the PCR reads with MiXCR, one row per CDR3 protein. The sample has hundreds of thousands of distinct CDR3 sequences, over 9.5% seen once. There are many counts of this clonotype. Antigen unknown. Germline V gene data show CDR1 as SGHAT and CDR2 as FQNNGV. This CDR3 spans 15 amino acids. Trimming at V came to 3 bases and at J to 4 bases, leaving 7 bases not matched to a gene. The material was PBMCs, obtained before TCRalphabeta/CD19-depleted stem cell transplant. This sequence originates from a boy younger than two with acute myeloid leukemia, due to receive a stem cell transplant. The gene calls are TRBV11-2 and TRBJ2-5; 8 bases align to TRBD1. This CDR3 is CASSFSQGAGETQYF. DNA for the CDR3: TGTGCCAGCAGCTTCTCTCAGGGGGCAGGAGAGACCCAGTACTTC.